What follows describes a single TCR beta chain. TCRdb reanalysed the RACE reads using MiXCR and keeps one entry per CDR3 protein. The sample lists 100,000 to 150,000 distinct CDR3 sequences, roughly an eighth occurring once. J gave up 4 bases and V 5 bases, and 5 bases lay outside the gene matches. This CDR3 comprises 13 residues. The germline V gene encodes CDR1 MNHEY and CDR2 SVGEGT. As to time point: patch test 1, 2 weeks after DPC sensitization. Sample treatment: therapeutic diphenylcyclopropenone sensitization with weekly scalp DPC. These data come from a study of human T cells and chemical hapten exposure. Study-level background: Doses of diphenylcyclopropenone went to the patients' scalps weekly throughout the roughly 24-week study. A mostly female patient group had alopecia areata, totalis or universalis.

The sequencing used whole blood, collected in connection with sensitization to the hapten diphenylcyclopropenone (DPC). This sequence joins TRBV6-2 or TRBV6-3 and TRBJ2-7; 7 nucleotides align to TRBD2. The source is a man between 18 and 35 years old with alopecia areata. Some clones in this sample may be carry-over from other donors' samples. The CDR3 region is CASSKTAGYEQYF. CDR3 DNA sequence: TGTGCCAGCAGTAAAACAGCGGGGTACGAGCAGTACTTC.